One sample yielded the 24 T cell receptor beta chains listed below, sequenced in a study of PD-1 blockade in classical Hodgkin lymphoma. The table came from immunoSEQ multiplex PCR; TCRdb's copy has only in-frame clones and leaves some out. The sample lists around 39,000 clones, over 65% seen once, with approximately 15% in the top ten. Every patient had relapsed following autologous stem cell transplantation, and cohorts differed in brentuximab vedotin exposure. Sequencing used peripheral blood mononuclear cells (PBMCs), obtained before the second cycle of nivolumab. Every receptor here comes from a human donor with classical Hodgkin lymphoma.

This chain joins TRBV10-2 and TRBJ2-3, with 9 positions matching TRBD2. The CDR3 loop spans 15 amino acids. Per the germline V gene, CDR1 is WSHSY and CDR2 is SAAADI. Losses at the gene ends were 3 bases for V and 7 bases for J; bases not matched to a gene: 8. Here the CDR3 reads CASSDRGGGANTQYF. The CDR3 DNA reads TGCGCCAGCAGTGACCGGGGCGGGGGGGCGAATACGCAGTATTTT.

The V and J genes are TRBV19 and TRBJ2-6; TRBD2 agrees at 7 bases. The trim removed 3 bases at V and 0 bases at J, leaving 8 bases unmatched. CDR3 size: 18 residues. Germline CDR1 is LNHDA and CDR2 is SQIVND (reference sequence). As DNA, the CDR3 is TGTGCCAGTAGTATTAGAGGACGGGGGGTCTCTGGGGCCAACGTCCTGACTTTC. It codes for CASSIRGRGVSGANVLTF.

The CDR3 loop reads CATSTTSGDNLHNEQFF. As DNA, the CDR3 is TGTGCCACCAGCACGACTAGCGGGGATAACCTACACAATGAGCAGTTCTTC. J is TRBJ2-1 and V is TRBV15; 11 positions agree with TRBD2. This CDR3 comprises 17 residues. From germline, CDR1 is LNHNV and CDR2 YYDKDF (reference sequence). V was clipped by 4 bases and J by 5 bases; unmatched bases: 10.

V usage is TRBV7-3 and J usage is TRBJ2-7; 10 bases match TRBD2. From germline, CDR1 is SGHTA and CDR2 FQGTGA. J gave up 5 bases and V 1 base, and 8 bases lay outside the gene matches. The CDR3 is 16 amino acids. CDR3 nucleotide sequence: TGTGCCAGCAGCTTAAACCCGGTAGCGGGGGGTCACGAGCAGTACTTC. Amino acid sequence: CASSLNPVAGGHEQYF.

The chain recombines TRBV10-3 with TRBJ2-7; D gene uncertain. This CDR3 comprises 11 residues. CDR1 is ENHRY and CDR2 is SYGVKD in the germline V gene. V lost 0 bases and J lost 7, with 4 bases in between. DNA of the CDR3: TGTGCCATCAGTGAGTCAGGGGAGCAGTACTTC. Translation gives CAISESGEQYF.

This sequence joins TRBV4-3 and TRBJ2-2; TRBD2 might be the D (6 bases). The CDR3 is 14 amino acids. Looked up from germline, CDR1 is LGHNA and CDR2 is YSLEER. Between the trimmed V and J ends, which lost 4 bases and 6 bases, there was a span of 12 bases. The CDR3, as DNA: TGCGCCAGCAGCCGCGGGACTGGCGCCGGGGAGCTGTTTTTT. Translation gives CASSRGTGAGELFF.

This clone was seen just once. CDR3 sequence (DNA): TGTGCCAGCAGCTTACTCAGTGACACAGATACGCAGTATTTT. As protein: CASSLLSDTDTQYF. The rearrangement uses TRBV11-1 and TRBJ2-3; D call uncertain. Between the trimmed V and J ends, which lost 2 bases and 2 bases, there was a span of 8 bases. The CDR3 spans 14 residues. Germline loops: CDR1 SGHAT, CDR2 FQDESV (reference sequence).

The rearrangement uses TRBV3-2 and TRBJ1-4; the table gives TRBD1 as D, unverified against the DNA. TRBV3-2 counts as a pseudogene. CDR3 size: 9 residues. In DNA form, the CDR3 reads TGTGCCAGCAGGGCTGAACTGTTTTTT. Its protein is CASRAELFF.

The chain is built from TRBV7-2 and TRBJ2-7; no clear D gene. Germline CDR1 reads SGHTA; CDR2 reads FQGNSA. V dropped 5 bases and J dropped 2 bases, with 13 bases sitting between them. The CDR3 loop spans 14 amino acids. CDR3 coding DNA: TGTGCCAGCAGCATAAGGACGGGTACCTACGAGCAGTACTTC. Its translation: CASSIRTGTYEQYF.

This chain uses TRBV27 with TRBJ2-3; 14 nucleotides align to TRBD2. The germline V gene has CDR1 MNHEY and CDR2 SMNVEV (reference sequence). The CDR3 is made up of 18 amino acids. Unmatched junction bases numbered 4, after V lost 2 bases and J lost 0 bases. In DNA, the CDR3 is TGTGCCAGCAGTTTAAGGACTAGCGGGGGGTATAGCACAGATACGCAGTATTTT. Protein: CASSLRTSGGYSTDTQYF.

This clone was found a few times. The chain carries TRBV5-4 and TRBJ1-2, with D tentatively TRBD1 (6 bases). CDR1 SGHNT and CDR2 YYREEE come from the germline V gene (reference sequence). The germline V and J ends were trimmed by 0 bases and 6 bases, with 15 bases remaining between them. There are 15 residues in the CDR3. CDR3 in DNA: TGTGCCAGCAGCTTGGACCCAGGGGCGCTGGATGGCTACACCTTC. Protein product: CASSLDPGALDGYTF.

Sample share makes this clone medium-sized (0.01 to 0.1%). The CDR3 loop is CASSPLGQGFLDEQYF. The CDR3 region has the DNA TGTGCCAGCAGCCCCTTAGGGCAGGGATTCCTTGACGAGCAGTACTTC. This rearrangement joins TRBV7-6 to TRBJ2-7; TRBD1 is a possible D gene (5 bases). There are 16 residues in the CDR3. V dropped 5 bases and J dropped 5 bases, with 22 bases sitting between them. Germline CDR1 reads SGHVS; CDR2 reads FNYEAQ.

This sequence joins TRBV5-1 and TRBJ2-1; 7 bases map to TRBD1. Per germline, CDR1 SGHRS and CDR2 YFSETQ. V trimming: 4 bases; J trimming: 8 bases; junction bases outside the gene matches: 3. The CDR3 has 12 amino acids. This CDR3 is CASSPDRDEQFF. CDR3 DNA sequence: TGCGCCAGCAGCCCCGACAGGGATGAGCAGTTCTTC.

The chain couples TRBV5-5 to TRBJ1-4; D may be TRBD1 (6 bases). Between the trimmed V and J ends, which lost 0 bases and 0 bases, there was a span of 6 bases. Germline V gene data show CDR1 as SGHKS and CDR2 as YYEKEE (reference sequence). The CDR3 covers 15 residues. DNA of the CDR3: TGTGCCAGCAGCTTGGGACAGGCAACTAATGAAAAACTGTTTTTT. Protein sequence: CASSLGQATNEKLFF.

This chain connects TRBV27 to TRBJ2-7; 8 bases align to TRBD1. Germline V gives CDR1 MNHEY, CDR2 SMNVEV (reference sequence). J lost 3 bases, V lost 6 bases, and 4 bases had no gene match. CDR3 length: 13 residues. The DNA for the CDR3 is TGTGCCAGCAGCCCGGACAGGGACTACGAGCAGTACTTC. This encodes CASSPDRDYEQYF.

The rearrangement joins TRBV4-3 to TRBJ1-2; D is unclear. CDR3 length: 14 amino acids. Germline V gene sequence: CDR1 LGHNA, CDR2 YSLEER. Between the trimmed V and J ends, which lost 0 bases and 4 bases, there was a span of 9 bases. The CDR3 is CASSQDRIVYGYTF. The CDR3, as DNA: TGCGCCAGCAGCCAAGATCGGATAGTCTATGGCTACACCTTC.

The V gene is TRBV5-4, the J gene TRBJ1-4; 11 bases line up with TRBD1. The germline V gene has CDR1 SGHNT and CDR2 YYREEE (reference sequence). The CDR3 is made up of 17 amino acids. The V and J ends lost 3 bases and 0 bases, in that order; junction bases with no gene match: 4. In DNA form, the CDR3 reads TGTGCCAGCAGCTGGACAGGGGGCTGGTCAACTAATGAAAAACTGTTTTTT. Translated: CASSWTGGWSTNEKLFF.

The chain recombines TRBV19 with TRBJ2-1; 7 positions agree with TRBD1. The ends lost 5 bases at V and 9 bases at J; junction bases unmatched: 10. This CDR3 has 14 amino acids. Germline-derived CDR1 and CDR2 are LNHDA and SQIVND (reference sequence). The CDR3 sequence: CASSVNRGLGEQFF. The CDR3 DNA follows: TGTGCCAGTAGTGTGAACAGGGGCCTCGGTGAGCAGTTCTTC.

V is TRBV7-9 and J is TRBJ1-2; 12 positions agree with TRBD1. CDR3 length: 14 residues. Losses at the gene ends were 6 bases for V and 4 bases for J; bases not matched to a gene: 3. CDR1 and CDR2 (germline): SEHNR, FQNEAQ (reference sequence). CDR3 in amino acids: CASSGTGGTYGYTF. Here the CDR3 DNA reads TGTGCCAGCAGTGGGACAGGGGGCACCTATGGCTACACCTTC. Full variable domain (missing parts from reference TRBV7-9 and TRBJ1-2): DTGVSQNPRHKITKRGQNVTFRCDPISEHNRLYWYRQTLGQGPEFLTYFQNEAQLEKSRLLSDRFSAERPKGSFSTLEIQRTEQGDSAMYLCASSGTGGTYGYTFGSGTRLTVV.

Only a few counts were recorded for this clone. The V and J genes are TRBV7-9 and TRBJ1-5; 9 bases fit TRBD1. Losses at the gene ends were 5 bases for V and 7 bases for J; bases not matched to a gene: 9. Per the germline V gene, CDR1 is SEHNR and CDR2 is FQNEAQ (reference sequence). The CDR3 totals 15 residues. CDR3 amino acids: CASSPTGGAGQPQHF. The CDR3 coding sequence is TGTGCCAGCAGCCCTACAGGGGGCGCAGGGCAGCCCCAGCATTTT.

The chain combines TRBV2 with TRBJ2-7, with TRBD2 matching over 7 bases. V lost 3 bases, J lost 4 bases, and 6 bases stayed unmatched. The CDR3 consists of 14 residues. Germline lookup yields CDR1 SNHLY and CDR2 FYNNEI. Here the CDR3 DNA reads TGTGCCAGCAGTGACCAGGGAGGGGCTTACGAGCAGTACTTC. Its translation: CASSDQGGAYEQYF.

This chain links TRBV4-2 with TRBJ1-1; D remains ambiguous. This CDR3 has 14 residues. Germline V lookup: CDR1 LGHNA, CDR2 YNFKEQ. The V gene lost 0 bases and the J gene lost 11 bases, with 16 bases spanning the gap. CDR3 DNA sequence: TGTGCCAGCAGCCAAGATCAACTCCTGAGTCAGGCTTTCTTT. Its protein product is CASSQDQLLSQAFF.

This chain links TRBV6-1 with TRBJ2-5; 10 bases agree with TRBD2. Germline trimming cut 3 bases from V and 5 bases from J; bases unmatched to any gene: 9. The CDR3 is 16 amino acids. CDR1 and CDR2 from the germline V gene are MNHNS and SASEGT. CDR3 nucleotides: TGTGCCAGCAGTGAGTGGCGGGGACTAGCGAGGGAGACCCAGTACTTC. Its protein product is CASSEWRGLARETQYF.

The chain recombines TRBV10-3 with TRBJ2-3; TRBD2 matches 13 bases. This CDR3 has 16 amino acids. The germline V gene encodes CDR1 ENHRY and CDR2 SYGVKD. The J segment lost 3 bases and the V segment lost 3 bases, leaving 3 bases of the junction unmatched. The CDR3 reads CAISDPGLAGTDTQYF. The DNA for the CDR3 is TGTGCCATCAGTGACCCGGGACTAGCGGGGACAGATACGCAGTATTTT.